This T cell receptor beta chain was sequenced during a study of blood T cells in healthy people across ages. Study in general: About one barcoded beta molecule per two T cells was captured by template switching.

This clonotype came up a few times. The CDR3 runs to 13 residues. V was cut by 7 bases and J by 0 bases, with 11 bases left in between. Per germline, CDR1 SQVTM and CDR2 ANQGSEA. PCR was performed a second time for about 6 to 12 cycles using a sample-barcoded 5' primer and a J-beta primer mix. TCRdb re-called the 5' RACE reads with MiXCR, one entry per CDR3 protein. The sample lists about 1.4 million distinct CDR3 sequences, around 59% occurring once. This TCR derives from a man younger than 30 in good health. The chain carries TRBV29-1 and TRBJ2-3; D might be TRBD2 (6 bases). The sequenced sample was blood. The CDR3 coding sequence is TGCAGCGGGCGGGGCTCTAGCACAGATACGCAGTATTTT. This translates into CSGRGSSTDTQYF.